This T cell receptor (beta chain) was sequenced in a study of immune characterization of retroperitoneal liposarcoma. TCRdb analysed the PCR reads with MiXCR anew, one entry per CDR3 protein. The table records around 20,000 distinct CDR3 sequences, 37% of them present only once. The CDR3 is 15 residues long. CDR1 and CDR2 (germline): MNHNY, SVGAGI (reference sequence). The TCR was taken from a male donor with retroperitoneal liposarcoma. This chain uses TRBV6-6 with TRBJ2-3, with 8 bases lining up with TRBD1. The J call is in doubt because the DNA end fits TRBJ2-7 better. Sequenced material: blood. This chain's CDR3 is CASSLWTGRSYEQYF. DNA for the CDR3: TGTGCCAGCAGCCTCTGGACAGGGAGGTCCTACGAGCAGTACTTC.